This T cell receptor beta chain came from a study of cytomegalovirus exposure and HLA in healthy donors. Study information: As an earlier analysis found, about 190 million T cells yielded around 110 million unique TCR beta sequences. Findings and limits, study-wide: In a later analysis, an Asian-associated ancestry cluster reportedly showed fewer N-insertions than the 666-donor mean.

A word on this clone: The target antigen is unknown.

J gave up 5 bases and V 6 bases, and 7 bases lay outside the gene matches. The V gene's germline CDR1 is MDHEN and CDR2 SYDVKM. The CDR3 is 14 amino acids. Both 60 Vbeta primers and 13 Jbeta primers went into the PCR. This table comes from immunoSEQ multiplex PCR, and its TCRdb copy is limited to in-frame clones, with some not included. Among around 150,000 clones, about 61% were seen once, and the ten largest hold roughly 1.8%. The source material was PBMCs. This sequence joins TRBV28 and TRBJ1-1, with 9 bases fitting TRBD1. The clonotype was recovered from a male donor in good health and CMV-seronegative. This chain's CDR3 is CASRWDRVGTEAFF. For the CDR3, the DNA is TGTGCCAGCAGGTGGGACAGGGTGGGGACTGAAGCTTTCTTT.